These T cell receptor beta chains were read from a single sample in a study of blood T cell repertoires in COVID-19. Sequencing was performed with immunoSEQ multiplex PCR; in TCRdb, only in-frame clones are kept and a portion is missing. The sample yields 130,000 to 150,000 clones, about nine tenths seen once. The sample consisted of peripheral blood. These receptors all stem from a human donor in a cohort sampled during active COVID-19. CDR3s include the opening cysteine and the closing phenylalanine or tryptophan. The D gene is left open where the match is weak. The size of a clone is reported for some rows only, either as once, few or many, or as a class for expanded clones.

TRBV11-2,.,TRBD2,TRBJ2-3,CASSLLAGGSTDTQYF,TGTGCCAGCAGCCTGCTAGCGGGGGGTAGCACAGATACGCAGTATTTT
TRBV29-1,.,TRBD1,TRBJ2-5,CSVLPTGKAETQYF,TGCAGCGTGCTACCGACAGGGAAGGCAGAGACCCAGTACTTC
TRBV19,.,TRBD2,TRBJ2-6,CASRRLSGAGGPRAGANVLTF,TGTGCCAGTAGGCGCCTATCGGGAGCGGGAGGGCCTCGGGCTGGGGCCAACGTCCTGACTTTC
TRBV28,.,TRBD1,TRBJ1-2,CASSRDRGSNYGYTF,TGTGCCAGCAGCCGGGACAGGGGGTCTAACTATGGCTACACCTTC
TRBV7-7,.,TRBD2,TRBJ2-3,CASSQGLADVDTQYF,TGTGCTAGCAGCCAGGGACTAGCGGATGTCGATACGCAGTATTTT
TRBV7-2,.,.,TRBJ2-1,CASSLDYTSYNEQFF,TGTGCCAGCAGCCTCGACTACACCTCCTACAATGAGCAGTTCTTC
TRBV28,.,.,TRBJ1-2,CASSPGTLSSYGYTF,TGTGCCAGCAGTCCTGGGACACTCTCCAGCTATGGCTACACCTTC
TRBV7-9,few,.,TRBJ1-5,CASSSNGDQPQHF,TGTGCCAGCAGCTCCAACGGGGATCAGCCCCAGCATTTT
TRBV28,.,.,TRBJ2-7,CASSLLGTLSEQYF,TGTGCCAGCAGTTTATTGGGCACTCTAAGCGAGCAGTACTTC
TRBV7-9,.,TRBD1,TRBJ1-6,CASSLGGGDRGDNSPLHF,TGTGCCAGCAGCTTAGGGGGAGGGGACAGGGGTGACAATTCACCCCTCCACTTT
TRBV5-1,.,.,TRBJ1-1,CASSHGGYTEAFF,TGCGCCAGCAGCCATGGGGGGTACACTGAAGCTTTCTTT
TRBV6-5,.,.,TRBJ2-5,CASDPLYLSRETQYF,TGTGCCAGTGATCCCCTCTACCTCTCGCGGGAGACCCAGTACTTC
TRBV6-2/TRBV6-3,.,TRBD1,TRBJ1-2,CASCYRDRENYGYTF,TGTGCCAGCTGTTACCGGGACAGGGAAAACTATGGCTACACCTTC
TRBV18,.,.,TRBJ1-6,CASSPIAGIGNSPLHF,TGTGCCAGCTCACCAATCGCGGGGATTGGTAATTCACCCCTCCACTTT
TRBV6-2/TRBV6-3,.,.,TRBJ1-4,CASSYSAGREKLFF,TGTGCCAGCAGTTACTCAGCAGGTCGCGAAAAACTGTTTTTT
TRBV28,.,.,TRBJ2-7,CASSPADGYYEQYF,TGTGCCAGCAGCCCAGCGGACGGTTACTACGAGCAGTACTTC
TRBV6-2/TRBV6-3,few,TRBD2,TRBJ2-5,CASSTRTRLRQETQYF,TGTGCCAGCAGTACCCGGACTAGACTACGCCAAGAGACCCAGTACTTC
TRBV19,few,TRBD1,TRBJ1-1,CASRGRTGVNTEAFF,TGTGCCAGTAGAGGGAGGACAGGGGTGAACACTGAAGCTTTCTTT
TRBV18,.,.,TRBJ2-6,CASSSRTAALVGANVLTF,TGTGCCAGCTCATCGAGGACTGCCGCTCTGGTCGGGGCCAACGTCCTGACTTTC
TRBV6-5,.,.,TRBJ1-1,CASSYRQANTEAFF,TGTGCCAGCAGTTACAGACAGGCGAACACTGAAGCTTTCTTT
TRBV6-2/TRBV6-3,.,TRBD2,TRBJ2-7,CASSYLPFAGEYEQYF,TGTGCCAGCAGTTACCTACCCTTTGCGGGAGAATACGAGCAGTACTTC
TRBV7-3,.,TRBD2,TRBJ2-3,CASSLTVAGGPSDTQYF,TGTGCCAGCAGCTTAACGGTAGCGGGGGGGCCATCCGATACGCAGTATTTT
TRBV7-9,.,.,TRBJ2-1,CASSSLPSSGSYNEQFF,TGTGCCAGCAGCTCCCTTCCGTCATCGGGCTCCTACAATGAGCAGTTCTTC
TRBV30,.,.,TRBJ2-3,CAWMVAGGLTDTQYF,TGTGCCTGGATGGTCGCGGGTGGGCTGACAGATACGCAGTATTTT
TRBV19,once,TRBD2,TRBJ2-7,CASSMGLAGGISEQYF,TGTGCCAGTAGTATGGGACTAGCGGGAGGAATATCCGAGCAGTACTTC
TRBV14,.,.,TRBJ1-5,CASSPGYQGPQHF,TGTGCCAGCAGCCCGGGCTATCAGGGGCCCCAGCATTTT
TRBV5-8,.,TRBD1,TRBJ2-3,CASSLGGQAGTDTQYF,TGTGCCAGCAGCTTGGGGGGACAGGCCGGCACAGATACGCAGTATTTT